What follows are 30 T cell receptor beta chains derived from one specimen sequenced in a study of CD8 T cells in ankylosing spondylitis. A single record per CDR3 protein comes from TCRdb applying MiXCR to the 5' RACE reads. The data contain about 190,000 distinct CDR3 sequences, 13% of them singletons. The sample consisted of blood, either unsorted or a sorted T cell fraction (not recorded which). The source of these receptors is a female donor with ankylosing spondylitis or in good health (not recorded which).

This chain uses TRBV20-1 with TRBJ2-2, with 12 bases that match TRBD1. Per the germline V gene, CDR1 is DFQATT and CDR2 is SNEGSKA (reference sequence). The J segment lost 0 bases and the V segment lost 4 bases, leaving 3 bases of the junction unmatched. The length of the CDR3 is 16 residues. The CDR3 DNA sequence: TGCAGTGCTACCGGGACAGGGGGCTCGAACACCGGGGAGCTGTTTTTT. Its protein product is CSATGTGGSNTGELFF.

In this sample, this clonotype turned up a few times. The chain recombines TRBV12-3 or TRBV12-4 with TRBJ2-3, with D perhaps assigned TRBD1 or TRBD2 (5 bases each). This CDR3 has 17 amino acids. Trimming took 5 bases from V and 0 from J, leaving 18 bases between them. This chain's CDR3 is CASSRGLGPSSTDTQYF. CDR3 coding DNA: TGTGCCAGCAGTCGGGGCTTGGGACCCTCTAGCACAGATACGCAGTATTTT.

This clonotype occurred many times. This chain links TRBV10-3 with TRBJ1-4; TRBD1 is a possible D gene (5 bases). The CDR3 spans 15 residues. Germline V gives CDR1 ENHRY, CDR2 SYGVKD. V lost 2 bases, J lost 8 bases, and 15 bases lay in between. The CDR3 DNA reads TGTGCCATCAGTGAGCCCGGGACCCCGGGGGAAAAACTGTTTTTT. It specifies CAISEPGTPGEKLFF.

This clonotype showed up many times. This chain links TRBV5-1 with TRBJ2-1; 10 bases are shared with TRBD1. CDR3 length: 15 amino acids. Germline lookup yields CDR1 SGHRS and CDR2 YFSETQ. Trimming cost V 7 bases and J 5 bases; bases outside gene matches: 9. The CDR3 DNA reads TGCGCCAGCCGAACCCGCGGGACAGGGGACAATGAGCAGTTCTTC. Residues: CASRTRGTGDNEQFF.

Many counts were recorded for this clonotype. The V and J genes are TRBV6-1 and TRBJ2-4, with D possibly matching TRBD2 (6 bases). The V gene lost 7 bases and the J gene lost 0 bases, with 13 bases spanning the gap. In germline, CDR1 is MNHNS, CDR2 SASEGT. This CDR3 is built from 15 residues. The CDR3 DNA reads as TGTGCCAGCAACGACCGGGGGTTAGCCAAAAACATTCAGTACTTC. Translating it yields CASNDRGLAKNIQYF.

This chain uses TRBV24-1 with TRBJ2-1, with 9 bases that match TRBD1. Losses at the gene ends were 3 bases for V and 9 bases for J; bases not matched to a gene: 5. This CDR3 is built from 14 residues. Germline CDR1 reads KGHDR; CDR2 reads SFDVKD. This chain's CDR3 is CATSDKGTGIEQFF. The DNA for the CDR3 is TGTGCCACCAGTGATAAAGGGACAGGGATTGAGCAGTTCTTC.

This clonotype was observed at least ten times. V gene TRBV6-5 combines with J gene TRBJ2-1, with a possible D match to TRBD2 (5 bases). Germline CDR1 MNHEY, CDR2 SVGAGI. V was trimmed by 6 bases and J by 14 bases, leaving 14 bases between them. The CDR3 totals 11 residues. The CDR3 sequence: CASSQGGLKFF. CDR3 in DNA: TGTGCCAGCAGCCAAGGCGGGTTGAAGTTCTTC.

The chain couples TRBV5-1 to TRBJ2-4; D might be TRBD2 (5 bases). V lost 3 bases and J lost 1, with 26 bases in between. The length of the CDR3 is 20 residues. CDR1 SGHRS and CDR2 YFSETQ come from the germline V gene. This CDR3 reads CASSSGTGNPGRRAKNIQYF. CDR3 bases: TGCGCCAGCAGCTCTGGCACCGGGAACCCCGGAAGGCGGGCCAAAAACATTCAGTACTTC.

There are a few counts of this clonotype. J is TRBJ2-2 and V is TRBV5-1; D tentatively fits TRBD1 or TRBD2 (5 bases each). Trimming removed 3 bases at V and 2 bases at J, with 20 bases between. The CDR3 has 18 residues. Germline V lookup: CDR1 SGHRS, CDR2 YFSETQ. CDR3 bases: TGCGCCAGCAGCTGGCCGTCCGAGGCAGGGAGAAACACCGGGGAGCTGTTTTTT. Encoded protein: CASSWPSEAGRNTGELFF.

This clonotype has a count of ten or more. The V and J genes are TRBV18 and TRBJ1-1, with 7 bases that match TRBD1. The junction had 4 bases not matched to a gene; V was cut back by 0 bases and J by 3 bases. Looked up from germline, CDR1 is KGHSH and CDR2 is LQKENI. The CDR3 covers 15 residues. The CDR3 here is CASSPPRQGDTEAFF. CDR3 in DNA: TGTGCCAGCTCACCACCGAGACAGGGCGACACTGAAGCTTTCTTT.

In its sample, this clonotype was seen a few times. The chain has TRBV5-1 and TRBJ2-3, with D possibly TRBD1 on 6 matching bases. Germline assignment: CDR1 SGHRS and CDR2 YFSETQ. CDR3 size: 13 residues. The V gene lost 3 bases and the J gene lost 5 bases, with 10 bases spanning the gap. The CDR3 loop is CASSWTTGDTQYF. CDR3 coding DNA: TGCGCCAGCAGCTGGACGACAGGAGATACGCAGTATTTT. Supplemented by reference TRBV5-1 and TRBJ2-3, the full variable domain reads KAGVTQTPRYLIKTRGQQVTLSCSPISGHRSVSWYQQTPGQGLQFLFEYFSETQRNKGNFPGRFSGRQFSNSRSEMNVSTLELGDSALYLCASSWTTGDTQYFGPGTRLTVL.

The sample holds many counts of this clonotype. The gene calls are TRBV20-1 and TRBJ2-7, with D unclear. V lost 4 bases, J lost 0 bases, and 16 bases lay in between. CDR1 and CDR2 from the germline V gene are DFQATT and SNEGSKA (reference sequence). The CDR3 has 15 residues. The CDR3 DNA follows: TGCAGTGCTACCCTTGGTCTGGTTTCCTCCTACGAGCAGTACTTC. The encoded protein is CSATLGLVSSYEQYF.

This clonotype appeared many times. This rearrangement joins TRBV28 to TRBJ1-1; 7 bases are shared with TRBD1. Germline V gene lookup returns CDR1 MDHEN and CDR2 SYDVKM. The CDR3 runs to 14 residues. The V segment lost 5 bases and the J segment 4 bases; nucleotides outside the gene matches: 7. The CDR3 loop is CASSPFGQVTEAFF. The CDR3 DNA is TGTGCCAGCAGTCCCTTCGGACAGGTCACTGAAGCTTTCTTT.

This clonotype has at least ten counts. This chain connects TRBV5-1 to TRBJ2-3, with a tentative D call TRBD2 (7 bases). The CDR3 sequence is 15 residues long. CDR1 SGHRS and CDR2 YFSETQ come from the germline V gene. Trimming stripped 4 bases from V and 6 bases from J, with 18 bases between. CDR3 protein: CASSGQGGGLDTQYF. CDR3 sequence (DNA): TGCGCCAGCAGCGGACAAGGGGGAGGGCTGGATACGCAGTATTTT.

Comment on this clonotype: A much larger clonotype is one base distant, so this may be a read error. The chain carries TRBV24-1 and TRBJ2-1; TRBD2 matches at 7 bases. The length of the CDR3 is 15 residues. From germline, CDR1 is KGHDR and CDR2 SFDVKD. The CDR3 DNA is TGTACCACCAGTGATTTACGACTAGCTGCCAATGAGCAGTTCTTC. This encodes CTTSDLRLAANEQFF.

The sample holds many counts of this clonotype. The chain is built from TRBV10-3 and TRBJ2-5; TRBD2 matches at 9 bases. V gave up 3 bases and J gave up 4 bases; unmatched junction bases: 9. The CDR3 is 16 amino acids. Germline assignment: CDR1 ENHRY and CDR2 SYGVKD. The CDR3 is CAISEGLAGLGETQYF. The CDR3 nucleotides are TGTGCCATCAGTGAAGGGCTAGCGGGACTGGGAGAGACCCAGTACTTC.

This clonotype was found a few times. The chain carries TRBV7-9 and TRBJ2-5; D uncertain. Germline loops: CDR1 SEHNR, CDR2 FQNEAQ (reference sequence). The germline V and J ends were trimmed by 5 bases and 1 base, with 11 bases remaining between them. The CDR3 spans 14 residues. CDR3 protein: CASSPSGPQETQYF. The CDR3 nucleotides read TGTGCCAGCAGCCCGTCGGGCCCCCAAGAGACCCAGTACTTC.

Many counts were recorded for this clonotype. V and J are TRBV5-1 and TRBJ1-2, with D maybe TRBD1 (5 bases). The V gene lost 4 bases and the J gene lost 4 bases, with 20 bases spanning the gap. Germline CDR1 reads SGHRS; CDR2 reads YFSETQ. The CDR3 consists of 16 residues. The CDR3 sequence is CASSPQQGVISYGYTF. CDR3 coding DNA: TGCGCCAGCAGCCCTCAGCAGGGTGTCATCTCCTATGGCTACACCTTC.

The table lists this clonotype with many counts. V is TRBV15 and J is TRBJ2-2; unclear D gene. V was cut by 4 bases and J by 2 bases, with 5 bases left in between. Germline assignment: CDR1 LNHNV and CDR2 YYDKDF (reference sequence). This CDR3 contains 13 residues. CDR3 DNA sequence: TGTGCCACCAGCAACCAAAACACCGGGGAGCTGTTTTTT. This sequence encodes CATSNQNTGELFF. Supplemented by reference TRBV15 and TRBJ2-2, the full variable domain reads DAMVIQNPRYQVTQFGKPVTLSCSQTLNHNVMYWYQQKSSQAPKLLFHYYDKDFNNEADTPDNFQSRRPNTSFCFLDIRSPGLGDTAMYLCATSNQNTGELFFGEGSRLTVL.

This clonotype was seen at least ten times. The chain joins TRBV27 to TRBJ2-5, with 7 positions matching TRBD1. The V and J ends lost 4 bases and 5 bases, in that order; junction bases with no gene match: 7. This CDR3 spans 14 amino acids. CDR1 and CDR2 (germline): MNHEY, SMNVEV (reference sequence). In DNA form, the CDR3 reads TGTGCCAGCAGTTCAAGTACAGGGGAGGAGACCCAGTACTTC. Amino acids: CASSSSTGEETQYF.

This clonotype has more than one count but fewer than ten. V usage is TRBV2 and J usage is TRBJ2-1; unclear D gene. Germline values: CDR1 SNHLY, CDR2 FYNNEI. The CDR3 contains 17 residues. Trimming shortened V by 4 bases and J by 6 bases, and 22 bases separated the two germline ends. The CDR3 loop reads CASSVVLMGSFSNEQFF. In DNA, the CDR3 is TGTGCCAGCAGTGTTGTCCTGATGGGGTCCTTCTCCAATGAGCAGTTCTTC.

This clonotype occurred many times. The chain recombines TRBV25-1 with TRBJ1-2; 7 nucleotides agree with TRBD1. With 6 bases clipped from V and 14 bases from J, the junction kept 12 bases outside the gene matches. Germline V gene lookup returns CDR1 MGHDK and CDR2 SYGVNS. CDR3 size: 12 residues. CDR3 residues: CASSEGQLKYTF. DNA of the CDR3: TGTGCCAGCAGCGAGGGACAGCTTAAATATACCTTC.

This clonotype showed up many times. This chain connects TRBV9 to TRBJ2-7; D is unclear. V lost 3 bases, J lost 4 bases, and 14 bases lay in between. The CDR3 is 14 amino acids. Germline V gives CDR1 SGDLS, CDR2 YYNGEE. CDR3 in amino acids: CASSASLITYEQYF. DNA for the CDR3: TGTGCCAGCAGCGCCTCCCTGATTACGTACGAGCAGTACTTC.

In this sample, this clonotype turned up a few times. One base away lies a much larger clone, so this may be a sequencing read error. The genes are TRBV7-9 and TRBJ1-2; D gene ambiguous. Germline lookup yields CDR1 SEHNR and CDR2 FQNEAQ (reference sequence). V lost 1 base and J lost 10, with 19 bases in between. The CDR3 is made up of 15 amino acids. The CDR3 reads CASSLGDWAVGDYTF. In DNA form, the CDR3 reads TGTGCCAGCAGCTTAGGAGATTGGGCAGTTGGTGACTACACCTTC.

Comment on this clonotype: A much larger clone differs from this one at a single base, so this may be a read error. The chain's CDR3 is CAISEPELGSYNEPFF. The CDR3 region has the DNA TGTGCCATCAGTGAGCCCGAACTGGGTTCCTACAATGAGCCGTTCTTC. The chain employs TRBV10-3 and TRBJ2-1; D unresolved. The CDR3 is 16 residues long. The germline gives CDR1 ENHRY, CDR2 SYGVKD.

This sequence joins TRBV20-1 and TRBJ2-7; 9 bases line up with TRBD1. The CDR3 runs to 13 residues. Germline values: CDR1 DFQATT, CDR2 SNEGSKA (reference sequence). V lost 4 bases, J lost 0 bases, and 1 base stayed unmatched. The CDR3: CSANRGLSYEQYF. CDR3 sequence (DNA): TGCAGTGCTAACAGGGGGCTCTCCTACGAGCAGTACTTC.

This clonotype was counted once. The rearrangement links TRBV2 to TRBJ2-7, with 10 bases matching TRBD1. Germline CDR1 reads SNHLY; CDR2 reads FYNNEI. Trimming took 1 base from V and 2 from J; bases not matched to a gene: 14. CDR3 length: 19 amino acids. This CDR3 is CASSEDLPGQGQVTYEQYF. The DNA for the CDR3 is TGTGCCAGCAGTGAAGACCTACCGGGACAGGGGCAGGTCACCTACGAGCAGTACTTC.

The sample holds many counts of this clonotype. The rearrangement joins TRBV7-3 to TRBJ2-1; D not certain. CDR1 and CDR2 (germline): SGHTA, FQGTGA. CDR3 length: 14 residues. V lost 1 base and J 6 bases, leaving 10 bases between the germline ends. The CDR3 region is CASSLIGRFNEQFF. In nucleotides, the CDR3 is TGTGCCAGCAGCTTAATCGGCCGGTTCAATGAGCAGTTCTTC.

This clonotype was seen ten or more times. The chain uses TRBV12-3 or TRBV12-4 and TRBJ2-3; 7 bases match TRBD2. The CDR3 is 14 amino acids. V shed 6 bases and J 1 base; nucleotides not matched to a gene: 4. In DNA, the CDR3 is TGTGCCAGCAGACCGGCGGGGGGCACAGATACGCAGTATTTT. Translating gives CASRPAGGTDTQYF.

This clonotype has ten or more counts. The V call is TRBV7-9, the J call TRBJ2-3; no reliable D call. V was clipped by 5 bases and J by 1 base, with 7 bases between them. Germline assignment: CDR1 SEHNR and CDR2 FQNEAQ (reference sequence). The CDR3 loop spans 13 amino acids. The chain's CDR3 is CASSQTGTDTQYF. The CDR3 DNA reads as TGTGCCAGCAGCCAGACCGGCACAGATACGCAGTATTTT.